The present entry profiles one T cell receptor beta chain with its context. Its antigen is as yet unknown. TCRdb keeps only in-frame clones here, not all; method: immunoSEQ multiplex PCR. The sample has about 340,000 clones; around 86% are singletons. The germline V gene has CDR1 SNHLY and CDR2 FYNNEI. The trim removed 7 bases at V and 8 bases at J, leaving 10 bases unmatched. This CDR3 comprises 14 residues. This record belongs to a study of cytomegalovirus exposure and HLA in healthy donors. General study findings and limits: Altogether, about 160 TCR beta chains were recorded as cytomegalovirus-associated.

The chain couples TRBV2 to TRBJ1-3; 8 bases map to TRBD1. Sequencing was done on a sample of PBMCs. The receptor was isolated from a young woman in good health and CMV-seronegative. CDR3 coding DNA: TGTGCCAGCACGCAAAGGACAGGGTACGACACCATATATTTT. Residues: CASTQRTGYDTIYF. Looking up the rest from reference TRBV2 and TRBJ1-3 gives the full variable domain: EPEVTQTPSHQVTQMGQEVILRCVPISNHLYFYWYRQILGQKVEFLVSFYNNEISEKSEIFDDQFSVERPDGSNFTLKIRSTKLEDSAMYFCASTQRTGYDTIYFGEGSWLTVV.